The subject of this entry is one T cell receptor beta chain. This clone's antigen is unknown. Base qualities are not recorded, but no much larger clone differs from it by a single base. Each collaborating institution followed its own protocols to collect whole blood in K2EDTA tubes. For TCRbeta analysis, collaborators shipped samples in one of three forms: frozen whole blood, isolated PBMCs, or DNA extracted from either of those sample types. This sample was included in a study of blood T cell repertoires in COVID-19 (dated by TCRdb to the early 2020s). For context, the study as a whole: Samples covering the acute and convalescent phases of COVID-19 were provided by collaborators in the United States, Italy and Spain. The material from the prospective study consisted of cDNA or gDNA derived from T cells, B-cell-depleted T cells, or PBMCs. Nearly every sample came with metadata listing a de-identified subject ID, COVID-19 status, age in years and sex. The samples were drawn from the first 160 participants of the ongoing ImmuneRACE study and from over a thousand subjects provided by 6 global collaborators. Deeply sampled blood TCRbeta repertoires from subjects exposed to, actively infected with, or recovered from COVID-19 were included in the dataset. A freely available public database, intended as a resource for researchers studying the immune response to SARS-CoV-2, is where the repertoires were released. Where available, HLA class I and class II types were taken from metadata supplied by the sample provider and were not determined by assay-based typing. Results and caveats for the whole study, not just this receptor: How much clinical and demographic metadata was included differed by source and by participant, and the metadata was provided uncurated.

The immunoSEQ Assay, a bias-controlled multiplex PCR, was used to amplify TCRbeta CDR3 regions from genomic DNA. The published analysis was carried out like this. Nucleated cell counts per sample were estimated from amplification of reference gene primers within the assay. Sequence reads were collapsed and filtered to measure the absolute abundance of every unique TCRbeta CDR3 rearrangement. For each sample, productive Simpson clonality was calculated by taking the square root of Simpson's diversity index across productive rearrangements. Entries here come from immuneACCESS through TCRdb and include only in-frame sequences with V and J called. Some clones fail to appear in such tables; in the studies checked, an unresolved V gene covers under half of the shortfall, and the cause of the remainder is unknown. That table supplies the V and J calls and clone size; D and trimming were determined from the DNA. A total of 250,000 to 350,000 clones appear in this sample, approximately 90% of them only once. Roughly 0.8% of the sample is taken by the ten largest.

The sequence was obtained from a man aged 25-45 years with acute or convalescent COVID-19. Sequencing was done on a sample of peripheral blood.

The CDR3 loop reads CASSLAGATYGYTF. The nucleotide sequence is given as TGTGCCAGCAGTTTGGCAGGGGCGACCTATGGCTACACCTTC. The rearranged segments are TRBV28 and TRBJ1-2; possibly the D gene is TRBD1, per 6 matching bases. Trimming costs V 3 bases and J 4 bases, and their ends lie 12 bases apart. From its cysteine to its phenylalanine, the CDR3 spans 14 amino acids. Only the CDR3 DNA is retained, 42 bases long and in frame from the first base. In the germline V gene, CDR1 corresponds to MDHEN and CDR2 to SYDVKM.